This T cell receptor (beta chain) was captured in a study of T cell responses to AZD1222 COVID-19 vaccine. After removal of 0 bases from V and 0 bases from J, the junction contained 5 bases not matched to a gene. CDR1 and CDR2 (germline): SGHRS, YFSETQ. The CDR3 has 17 amino acids. On this clone itself: Its antigen is currently unknown.

The assay was immunoSEQ multiplex PCR, and TCRdb's table has in-frame clones only and misses some. The sample has 150,000 to 200,000 clones; almost 90% are singletons. Regarding the study as a whole: As reported, nearly half of all spike-specific TCRs target variant regions that are unmutated. Spike-specific TCR breadth rose after two AZD1222 doses, and depth rose as well. No day 14 peak samples; only post-peak repertoires were characterized.

V gene TRBV5-1 combines with J gene TRBJ2-1; 8 positions agree with TRBD2. This sequence originates from an adult who received the AZD1222 COVID-19 vaccine. The sample consisted of peripheral blood, taken 28 days after the second AZD1222 dose. CDR3 sequence: CASSLERGPNSYNEQFF. As DNA, the CDR3 is TGCGCCAGCAGCTTGGAGCGGGGGCCCAACTCCTACAATGAGCAGTTCTTC.